This T cell receptor beta chain was observed in a study of somatic mutations in cytotoxic T cells in rheumatoid arthritis. Study details: Purity of nearly 100% was reached when some V beta antibody-stained T-cell populations were flow-sorted, including V beta1+ cells sequenced for TCRB.

Germline CDR1 SGHAT, CDR2 FQNNGV. The V gene end was trimmed by 5 bases and the J gene end by 1 base; junction bases not matched to a gene: 7. This CDR3 spans 16 amino acids. By proportion, this clone is medium-sized. The assay was immunoSEQ multiplex PCR, and TCRdb's table has in-frame clones only and misses some. The repertoire holds some 15,000 clones, with about four fifths as singletons. V is TRBV11-2 and J is TRBJ2-3, with 9 positions matching TRBD2. The specimen sequenced was CD8+ T cells sorted from blood. The receptor was isolated from a woman aged 45-65 years with rheumatoid arthritis. The CDR3 nucleotides are TGTGCCAGCAGCGGCAGCGGGGGGACCCGCACAGATACGCAGTATTTT. Translating gives CASSGSGGTRTDTQYF.